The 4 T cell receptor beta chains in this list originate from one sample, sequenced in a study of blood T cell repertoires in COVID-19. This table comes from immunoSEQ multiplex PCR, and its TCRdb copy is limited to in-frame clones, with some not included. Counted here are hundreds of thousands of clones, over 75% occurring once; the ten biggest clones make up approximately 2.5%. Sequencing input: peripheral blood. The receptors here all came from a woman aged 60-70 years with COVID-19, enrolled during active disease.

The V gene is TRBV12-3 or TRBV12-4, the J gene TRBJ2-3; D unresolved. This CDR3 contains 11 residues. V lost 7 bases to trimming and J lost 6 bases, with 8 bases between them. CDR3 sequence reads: CASTFGDTQYF. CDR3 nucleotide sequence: TGTGCCAGCACCTTCGGGGATACGCAGTATTTT.

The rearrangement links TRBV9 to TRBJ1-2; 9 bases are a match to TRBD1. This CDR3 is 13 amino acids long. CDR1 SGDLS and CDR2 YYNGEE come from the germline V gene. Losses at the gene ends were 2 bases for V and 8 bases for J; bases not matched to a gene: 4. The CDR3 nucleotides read TGTGCCAGCAGCGTGGGACAGGGCCAGGGCTACACCTTC. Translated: CASSVGQGQGYTF.

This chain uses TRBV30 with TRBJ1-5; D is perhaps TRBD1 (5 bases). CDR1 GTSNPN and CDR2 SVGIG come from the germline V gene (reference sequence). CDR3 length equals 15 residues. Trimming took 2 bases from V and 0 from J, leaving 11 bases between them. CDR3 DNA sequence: TGTGCCTGGAGTCGCTGGGGGGATAGCAATCAGCCCCAGCATTTT. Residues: CAWSRWGDSNQPQHF.

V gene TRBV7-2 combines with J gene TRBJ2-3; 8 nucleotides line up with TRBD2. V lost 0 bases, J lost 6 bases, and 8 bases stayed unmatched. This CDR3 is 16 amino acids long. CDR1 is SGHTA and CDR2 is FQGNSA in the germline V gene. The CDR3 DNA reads TGTGCCAGCAGCTTAGCTAGCGGGGTTGGGGCGGATACGCAGTATTTT. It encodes CASSLASGVGADTQYF.